This TCR beta chain was sequenced for a study of radiation and T cells in renal cell carcinoma (dated by TCRdb to 2018 to 2020). For context, the study as a whole: Samples came from a clinical trial, in which primary renal cell carcinomas received 15 Gy stereotactic body radiation therapy followed by nephrectomy 4 weeks later. In total, 50 to 60 samples underwent TCR beta sequencing: about 25 tumors plus 27 peripheral blood samples. Across all 53 samples, 4,016,671 unique CDR3 nucleotide sequences, encoding roughly 2,600,000 unique CDR3 amino acid sequences, were identified. Points the paper makes about the study in general: An increase in top tumor clonotypes in blood was observed from baseline to 2 weeks post-radiation, followed by contraction by 4 weeks, which was taken to suggest transient expansion of tumor-resident clones. Changes in the blood repertoire were not tracked past 4 weeks after treatment. Because the trial had a single-armed design, the trial could not examine how radiation dose or scheduling affected the TCR repertoire. No pretreatment tumor biopsies were available, so the baseline intratumoral presence of clonotypes could not be determined.

Reading the label with the study, this specimen's time point is: baseline pretreatment blood. The treatment or condition label of this sample denotes: 15 Gy SBRT to primary tumor, nephrectomy 4 weeks later. Serial peripheral blood from radiation-treated patients was sampled at baseline, 2 weeks and 4 weeks after SBRT to track tumor-enriched clonotypes. Every patient's renal cell carcinoma showed clear cell pathology. Genomic DNA for TCR sequencing was prepared using the QIAamp DNA Blood Mini Kit (Qiagen). The analyses included just those samples that passed every quality control check. Note on this clone: Its antigen remains unidentified. No much larger clonotype is one base removed from it; base qualities were not supplied.

CDR1 is given as SGHAT and CDR2 as FQNNGV, both from the germline V gene. Deletion took 7 bases off V and 6 bases off J, with a span of 21 bases between the germline ends. Counted from cysteine to phenylalanine, this CDR3 has 16 amino acids. The DNA shown is the 48-base CDR3, in frame from base 1. The immunoSEQ kit was used, according to the manufacturer's recommendations, to generate TCR beta libraries from genomic DNA. To prepare libraries, a first multiplex PCR with proprietary primers was run, followed by a second PCR that added unique barcodes, and a bead cleanup was done after each round. A kit-provided positive control reaction and a negative control reaction were included in every sample batch. The final libraries were assessed on an Agilent 4200 TapeStation D1000 ScreenTape, pooled by volume, and quantified by qPCR. Sequencing was performed on an Illumina NextSeq500 with a MidOutput 150-cycle cartridge, and 156 Read1 and 15 Index1 cycles were run with kit custom primers. The pooled library was loaded at about 1 pM, with a roughly 20% PhiX control spiked in. As for the authors' bioinformatics: Vendor-processed data were analyzed in R, and a clonotype was defined as all T cells sharing the same CDR3 nucleotide sequence. In the clone abundance analyses, frequencies in each sample were normalized to that sample's 10,000 most abundant clones. Before analysis, public T cell clones were removed, and these numbered fewer than six per sample on average. Tumor-enriched and baseline blood-enriched clonotypes were defined by at least a 32-fold difference in abundance between compartments. A beta-binomial differential abundance model was used to identify clonotypes that were expanded or contracted between blood time points. Similarity between tumor and blood repertoires was quantified using the Baroni-Urbani and Buser coefficient, and groups were compared with two-tailed Wilcoxon tests in R. TCRdb obtained this table from immuneACCESS and retained in-frame rearrangements with V and J assigned. These tables miss some clones; where compared with another copy, unresolved V genes account for less than half of the shortfall, and the remainder is unexplained. V, J and clone size were drawn from that table, and D and trimming were deduced from the DNA. The sample table holds 110,000 to 150,000 clones, of which about 88% were seen once. The ten most abundant clones make up 12% of the sample.

The origin of this receptor is a woman between 45 and 65 years old with renal cell carcinoma. The sequenced sample was blood, obtained from a patient whose treatment included radiotherapy and nephrectomy. The chain links TRBV11-2 with TRBJ2-2; the D region possibly corresponds to TRBD2 (6 bases align). In nucleotides, the sequence is TGTGCCAGCATCCCCCCGGGACTCGGAGGGGCCGGGGAGCTGTTTTTT. This translates into CASIPPGLGGAGELFF.